This record covers a single TCR beta chain. These data come from a study of cytomegalovirus exposure and HLA in healthy donors. Measured with immunoSEQ multiplex PCR; TCRdb has only the in-frame clones, and not every one. The table lists over 150,000 clones, about nine tenths of them singletons. The sequence derives from a man aged 18 to 29 in good health and CMV-seropositive. Sequencing input: PBMCs.

DNA of the CDR3: TGTGCCAGCAGTGGCCTCGGGGGTATCTCCTACAATGAGCAGTTCTTC. Translation: CASSGLGGISYNEQFF. The chain uses TRBV25-1 and TRBJ2-1; possible D gene TRBD2, 6 bases. This CDR3 has 16 amino acids. In germline, CDR1 is MGHDK, CDR2 SYGVNS. Trimming cost V 4 bases and J 0 bases, with 13 bases left between them.